This T cell receptor (beta chain) stems from a study of blood T cell repertoires in COVID-19. Study-wide background: PBMCs, B-cell-depleted T cells, or T cells provided the cDNA or gDNA that made up the material.

As processed by the authors: Amplification with reference gene primers provided the estimates of nucleated cell counts. The method was immunoSEQ multiplex PCR; TCRdb's version includes in-frame clones alone and lacks a portion of them. That table supplies the V and J calls and clone size; D and trimming were determined from the DNA. The data show about 270,000 clones, with roughly 84% seen just once and roughly 8.6% held by the top ten. CDR1 is LNHDA, CDR2 SQIVND, per germline (reference sequence). The CDR3 contains 15 residues. J lost 7 bases, V lost 3 bases, and 9 bases had no gene match. Input material: peripheral blood. This clonotype originated in a human donor in a cohort sampled during active COVID-19. V is TRBV19 and J is TRBJ2-1, with TRBD1 matching over 7 bases. The CDR3 DNA reads as TGTGCCAGTAGTATTAACAGGGGTTCGAATAATGAGCAGTTCTTC. Its translation: CASSINRGSNNEQFF.